Sequencing of this T cell receptor (beta chain) was carried out in a study of CD8+CD57+ T cells in acquired aplastic anemia (dated by TCRdb to the late 2010s). A note on the overall study: DNA extracted from sorted CD4+ and CD8+ cells had a mean of approximately 3 ug, with a range of about 0.18 to 27.4 ug. CD8+CD57+ expansion was defined as frequency above the mean frequency observed in healthy subjects.

This clonotype was counted only a few times. Its target antigen remains unknown. Given a much more abundant clone one base away, this may be a read error. The patients picked for sequencing were ones in whom flow cytometry had shown an expansion of CD8+CD57+ cells. All patients had severe acquired aplastic anemia diagnosed by International Study of Aplastic Anemia and Agranulocytosis and Camitta criteria. No therapy had been received by the patients at the time of blood sampling. The study deep-sequenced TCR repertoires of sorted CD4+ and CD8+ blood T cells from severe aplastic anemia patients and healthy subjects. In the USA, patient enrollment took place under clinicaltrials.gov protocols 00001620, 01623167, 00001397, 00071045, 00081523 and 00961064. Ficoll-Paque density gradient centrifugation was used to isolate peripheral blood mononuclear cells. CD4+ and CD8+ T cells were sorted by FACS or magnetic beads before DNA extraction.

TCR beta VDJ combination and CDR3 sequence profiling used genomic DNA as the template. TCR repertoire sequencing was run on an Illumina HiSeq 2000. The source study handled its data this way. Repertoires were assessed using TRBV/TRBJ rearrangement plots, CDR3 size and DJ length profiles, and Simpson's diversity index. The most abundant DNA sequence in the deep sequencing data was defined as the immunodominant clone. CDR3 amino acid sequences were checked for sharing between subjects and were compared against published repertoires and the VDJdb database. Through fastp at Q25 and MiXCR, TCRdb rebuilt clones from the public reads, retaining in-frame beta chains. Each entry is one CDR3 protein sequence, shown with its most common DNA and genes. The V and J calls were determined by TCRdb, not by the authors. This sample gives 250,000 to 300,000 distinct CDR3 sequences in total; roughly 61% of them show up just once. The ten biggest clones cover roughly 1.2% of the sample.

From the cysteine through the phenylalanine, the CDR3 covers 17 amino acids. Kept here is only the CDR3 DNA, which spans 51 bases and is read in frame from base 1. Sequences MGHRA (CDR1) and YSYEKL (CDR2) are obtained from the germline V gene. Relative to germline, V is 2 bases shorter and J is 0 bases shorter, with 16 bases between their ends. Paper-wide results and their limitations: No significant difference in CD8+ Simpson's diversity was found between patients and healthy controls (P=0.060). Although 25 to 30 CD8+ CDR3 sequences were shared by patients and controls, these sequences appeared highly expressed in patients and within the immunodominant clones of patients.

The receptor was derived from a human donor with aplastic anemia. Material for sequencing was sorted CD4+, CD8+, or CD8+CD57+ T cells (not recorded which) from PBMCs. The chain links TRBV4-1 with TRBJ1-2, with no reliable assignment of the D segment. The DNA is TGCGCCAGCAGCCAAAGTCCCCTGGTAGGGACTAACTATGGCTACACCTTC. It specifies CASSQSPLVGTNYGYTF.